The clone carrying this T cell receptor beta chain was counted a single time. The sample originates from a study of blood T cell repertoires in COVID-19. Study-level information: The United States, Italy and Spain provided the acute and convalescent COVID-19 samples. PBMCs, B-cell-depleted T cells, or T cells were the source of the cDNA or gDNA that made up the material.

V shed 1 base and J shed 4 bases, with 7 bases lying between them. CDR1 and CDR2 (germline): MGHRA, YSYEKL. There are 13 residues in the CDR3. Original handling: Reference gene primer amplification yielded estimated nucleated cell counts. This table comes from immunoSEQ multiplex PCR, and its TCRdb copy is limited to in-frame clones, with some not included. V, J and clone size were drawn from that table, and D and trimming were deduced from the DNA. The sample has around 250,000 clones, 85% to 90% seen once. The TCR was taken from a woman between 70 and 85 years old with active or convalescent COVID-19. Sequencing was done on a sample of peripheral blood. The genes are TRBV4-1 and TRBJ1-1; unclear D gene. The CDR3 coding sequence is TGCGCCAGCAGCCAAGGGAGAGGCACTGAAGCTTTCTTT. It yields the protein CASSQGRGTEAFF.